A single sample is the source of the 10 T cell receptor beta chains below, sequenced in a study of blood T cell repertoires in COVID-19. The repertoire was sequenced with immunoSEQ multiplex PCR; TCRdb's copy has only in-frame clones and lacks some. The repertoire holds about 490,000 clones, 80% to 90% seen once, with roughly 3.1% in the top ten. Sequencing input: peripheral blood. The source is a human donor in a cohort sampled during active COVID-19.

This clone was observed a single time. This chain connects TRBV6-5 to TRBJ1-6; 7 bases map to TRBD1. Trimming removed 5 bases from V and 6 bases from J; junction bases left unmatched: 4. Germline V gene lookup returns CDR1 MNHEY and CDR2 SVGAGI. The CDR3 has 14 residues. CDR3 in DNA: TGTGCCAGCAGTCACCGGGACAGTAATTCACCCCTCCACTTT. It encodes CASSHRDSNSPLHF.

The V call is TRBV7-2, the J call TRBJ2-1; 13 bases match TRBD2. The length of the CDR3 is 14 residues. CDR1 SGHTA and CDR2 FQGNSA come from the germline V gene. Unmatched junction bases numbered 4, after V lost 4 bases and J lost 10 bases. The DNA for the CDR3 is TGTGCCAGCAGCTCCGGGACTAGCGGGACCGAGCAGTTCTTC. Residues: CASSSGTSGTEQFF.

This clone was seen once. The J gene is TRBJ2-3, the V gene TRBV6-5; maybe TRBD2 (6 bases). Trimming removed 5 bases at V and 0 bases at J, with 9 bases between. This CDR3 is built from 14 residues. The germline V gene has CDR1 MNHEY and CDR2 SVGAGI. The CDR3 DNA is TGTGCCAGCAGTCCTAGCGCGAGCACAGATACGCAGTATTTT. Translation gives CASSPSASTDTQYF.

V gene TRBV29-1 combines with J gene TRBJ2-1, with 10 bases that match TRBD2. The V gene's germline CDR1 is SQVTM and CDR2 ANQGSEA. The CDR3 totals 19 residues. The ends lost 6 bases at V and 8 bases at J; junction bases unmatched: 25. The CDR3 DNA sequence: TGCAGCGTGGACCTATTATTGCAGGGGGCGTCTAGCGGGAGAGATGAGCAGTTCTTC. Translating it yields CSVDLLLQGASSGRDEQFF.

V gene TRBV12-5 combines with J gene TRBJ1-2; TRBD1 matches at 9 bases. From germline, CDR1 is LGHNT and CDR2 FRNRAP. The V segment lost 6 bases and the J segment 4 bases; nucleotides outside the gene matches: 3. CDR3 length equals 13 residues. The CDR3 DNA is TGTGCTAGTGGGACAGGGGGTCCCTATGGCTACACCTTC. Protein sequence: CASGTGGPYGYTF.

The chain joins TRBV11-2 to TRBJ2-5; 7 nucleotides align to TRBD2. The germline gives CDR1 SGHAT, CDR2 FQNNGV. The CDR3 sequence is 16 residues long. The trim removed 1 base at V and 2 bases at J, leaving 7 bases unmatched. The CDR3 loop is CASSLVGGRSQETQYF. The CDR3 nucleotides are TGTGCCAGCAGCTTAGTCGGCGGGAGATCGCAAGAGACCCAGTACTTC.

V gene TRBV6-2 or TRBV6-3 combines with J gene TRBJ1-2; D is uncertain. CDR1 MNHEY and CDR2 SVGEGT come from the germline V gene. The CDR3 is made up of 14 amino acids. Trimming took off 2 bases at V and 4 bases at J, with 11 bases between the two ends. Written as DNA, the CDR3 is TGTGCCAGCAGTTACGCCACCCGGGGCTATGGCTACACCTTC. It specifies CASSYATRGYGYTF.

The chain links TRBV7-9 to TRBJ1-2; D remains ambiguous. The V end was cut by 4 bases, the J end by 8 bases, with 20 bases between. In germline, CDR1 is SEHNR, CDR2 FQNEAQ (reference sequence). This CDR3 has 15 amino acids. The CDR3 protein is CASSYPLPGHSGYTF. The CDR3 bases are TGTGCCAGCAGCTATCCCCTCCCAGGTCACTCCGGCTACACCTTC.

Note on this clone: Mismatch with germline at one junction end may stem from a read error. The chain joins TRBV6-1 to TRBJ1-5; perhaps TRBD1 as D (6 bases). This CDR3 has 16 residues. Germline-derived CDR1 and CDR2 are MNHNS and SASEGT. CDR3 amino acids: CVSSGYRAIHNQPQHF. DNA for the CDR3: TGTGTCAGCAGTGGATACAGGGCGATACACAATCAGCCCCAGCATTTT.

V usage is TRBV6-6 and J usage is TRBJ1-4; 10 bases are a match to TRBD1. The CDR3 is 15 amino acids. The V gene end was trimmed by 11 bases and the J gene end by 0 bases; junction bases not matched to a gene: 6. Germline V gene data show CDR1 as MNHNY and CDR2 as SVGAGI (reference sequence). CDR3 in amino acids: CAGGQGGTTNEKLFF. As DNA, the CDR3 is TGTGCCGGCGGACAGGGGGGGACAACTAATGAAAAACTGTTTTTT.